A single sample gave rise to the 7 T cell receptor beta chains below, sequenced in a study of T cells after yellow fever vaccination. One entry per CDR3 protein results from TCRdb running MiXCR on the 5' RACE reads. The sample yields around 330,000 distinct CDR3 sequences, 3.6% seen once. Sample: PBMCs, taken on the day of the yellow fever booster vaccination. Receptor source: a young man who received the YFV17D yellow fever vaccine.

This clonotype was counted ten times or more. V gene TRBV10-3 combines with J gene TRBJ1-2; D remains unclear. There are 12 residues in the CDR3. Germline V gene lookup returns CDR1 ENHRY and CDR2 SYGVKD. V was cut by 10 bases and J by 4 bases, with 13 bases left in between. This CDR3 is CATPDRGYGYTF. In DNA form, the CDR3 reads TGTGCCACCCCGGACCGAGGCTATGGCTACACCTTC.

This clonotype was recorded at least ten times. The genes are TRBV12-3 or TRBV12-4 and TRBJ1-6; 9 positions match TRBD1. This CDR3 has 15 amino acids. V was clipped by 4 bases and J by 7 bases; unmatched bases: 5. The chain's CDR3 is CASSSTGQGNSPLHF. In DNA form, the CDR3 reads TGTGCCAGCAGTTCCACCGGACAGGGGAATTCACCCCTCCACTTT.

The rearrangement joins TRBV4-1 to TRBJ2-1; TRBD2 aligns across 9 bases. V lost 1 base, J lost 1 base, and 5 bases stayed unmatched. Germline V gene sequence: CDR1 MGHRA, CDR2 YSYEKL. The CDR3 contains 17 residues. The CDR3 sequence: CASSQGSSGESYNEQFF. CDR3 sequence (DNA): TGCGCCAGCAGCCAAGGGTCTAGCGGGGAATCCTACAATGAGCAGTTCTTC.

Only a few counts were recorded for this clonotype. This chain uses TRBV4-3 with TRBJ2-2; no definite D call. The CDR3 runs to 14 residues. Per germline, CDR1 LGHNA and CDR2 YSLEER. V was shortened by 1 base and J by 4 bases, with 7 bases between the two germline ends. This chain's CDR3 is CASSQVPSTGELFF. The DNA for the CDR3 is TGCGCCAGCAGCCAAGTTCCTTCCACCGGGGAGCTGTTTTTT.

CDR3 sequence reads: CATRFSDGYTF. The CDR3, as DNA: TGTGCCACCAGGTTTAGCGATGGCTACACCTTC. The chain uses TRBV6-2 or TRBV6-3 and TRBJ1-2; D remains unclear. The CDR3 length is 11 residues. Trimming shortened V by 10 bases and J by 6 bases, and 12 bases separated the two germline ends. Germline assignment: CDR1 MNHEY and CDR2 SVGEGT.

This clonotype has a count of ten or more. The chain carries TRBV4-3 and TRBJ2-7; 8 nucleotides line up with TRBD1. Germline CDR1 LGHNA, CDR2 YSLEER. The length of the CDR3 is 14 residues. Germline trimming cut 4 bases from V and 3 bases from J; bases unmatched to any gene: 5. The CDR3 region has the DNA TGCGCCAGCAGCCTCCGGACAGGGAGCTACGAGCAGTACTTC. Its protein product is CASSLRTGSYEQYF.

V usage is TRBV18 and J usage is TRBJ2-3; TRBD1 might be the D (6 bases). The CDR3 extends over 15 amino acids. The V end lost 1 base, the J end lost 2 bases, and 10 bases lay between the germline ends. The V gene's germline CDR1 is KGHSH and CDR2 LQKENI. The CDR3 sequence is CASSPLQGNTDTQYF. The CDR3 nucleotides are TGTGCCAGCTCACCACTACAGGGCAACACAGATACGCAGTATTTT. Together with reference TRBV18 and TRBJ2-3, the CDR3 gives the full variable domain: NAGVMQNPRHLVRRRGQEARLRCSPMKGHSHVYWYRQLPEEGLKFMVYLQKENIIDESGMPKERFSAEFPKEGPSILRIQQVVRGDSAAYFCASSPLQGNTDTQYFGPGTRLTVL.